Below are 25 T cell receptor beta chains sequenced from a single sample in a study of vaccination effects on CD4 cells after COVID-19. These TCRs are of unknown antigen specificity. The repertoire was sequenced with immunoSEQ multiplex PCR; TCRdb's copy has only in-frame clones and lacks some. The data hold approximately 28,000 clones, with around 82% observed a single time. The ViraFEST assay expanded antigen-specific CD4+ T cells with viral peptide pools before sequencing. CD4+ T cells were isolated after about nine days of culture. PCR-confirmed SARS-CoV-2 infection occurred in the person between March and December 2020. The starting material was CD4+ T cells from PBMCs cultured with HCoV-NL63 spike peptides, obtained before COVID-19 vaccination. Receptors originate from a human donor who had a prior SARS-CoV-2 infection.

The V and J genes are TRBV4-2 and TRBJ1-1, with D hard to call. This CDR3 has 16 residues. Germline CDR1 LGHNA, CDR2 YNFKEQ. The V and J ends lost 1 base and 7 bases respectively, with 19 bases between them. CDR3 sequence: CASSQAALQVGFEAFF. DNA of the CDR3: TGTGCCAGCAGCCAAGCTGCCCTCCAGGTAGGATTTGAAGCTTTCTTT.

This chain links TRBV6-5 with TRBJ1-1; D uncertain. V lost 8 bases to trimming and J lost 5 bases, with 15 bases between them. This CDR3 has 13 amino acids. Germline-derived CDR1 and CDR2 are MNHEY and SVGAGI. CDR3 DNA sequence: TGTGCCAGCGCTGATAACAAGGGAACTGAAGCTTTCTTT. It specifies CASADNKGTEAFF.

This clone showed up just a few times. The chain is built from TRBV29-1 and TRBJ1-1, with unresolved D. The CDR3 runs to 14 residues. Trimming took 5 bases from V and 3 from J, leaving 16 bases between them. From germline, CDR1 is SQVTM and CDR2 ANQGSEA. Here the CDR3 reads CSVMEGWAYTEAFF. CDR3 bases: TGCAGCGTTATGGAGGGCTGGGCGTACACTGAAGCTTTCTTT.

This chain joins TRBV19 and TRBJ1-2; maybe TRBD1 (5 bases). CDR1 is LNHDA and CDR2 is SQIVND in the germline V gene (reference sequence). The V end lost 4 bases, the J end lost 6 bases, and 18 bases lay between the germline ends. The CDR3 covers 15 residues. The CDR3 loop reads CASSTPFKGSHGYTF. CDR3 DNA: TGTGCCAGTAGTACCCCTTTTAAGGGGTCGCATGGCTACACCTTC.

The J gene is TRBJ2-3, the V gene TRBV3-1 (or the pseudogene TRBV3-2), with no clear D. V was clipped by 4 bases and J by 1 base, with 9 bases between them. CDR3 length: 14 amino acids. CDR1 is LGHDT, CDR2 YNNKEL, per germline (reference sequence). CDR3 sequence reads: CASSLRGGTDTQYF. The CDR3 DNA reads TGTGCCAGCAGCCTCCGTGGTGGCACAGATACGCAGTATTTT.

The count of this clone is one. The CDR3 DNA reads as TGTGCCAGCAGGGAGGACAGGGCCTACACCGGGGAGCTGTTTTTT. This encodes CASREDRAYTGELFF. The genes are TRBV2 and TRBJ2-2, with TRBD1 identical over 8 bases. CDR3 length: 15 residues. Trimming removed 6 bases from V and 3 bases from J; junction bases left unmatched: 6. Germline V gives CDR1 SNHLY, CDR2 FYNNEI.

The CDR3 nucleotides read TGCGCCAGCAGAAGGGACCCATGGCTCCACGAGCAGTACTTC. Protein: CASRRDPWLHEQYF. The chain recombines TRBV5-1 with TRBJ2-7; D tentatively reads TRBD1 or TRBD2 (5 bases each). This CDR3 is 14 amino acids long. Trimming removed 5 bases at V and 5 bases at J, with 17 bases between. Germline V gene sequence: CDR1 SGHRS, CDR2 YFSETQ.

The V gene is TRBV2, the J gene TRBJ2-1; D is unclear. CDR3 length equals 14 residues. Looked up from germline, CDR1 is SNHLY and CDR2 is FYNNEI. Trimming removed 1 base at V and 8 bases at J, with 12 bases between. DNA for the CDR3: TGTGCCAGCAGTGAAGAGGTGGGGTTGGATGAGCAGTTCTTC. Its protein is CASSEEVGLDEQFF. The variable domain in full, with the rest retrieved from reference TRBV2 and TRBJ2-1, is EPEVTQTPSHQVTQMGQEVILRCVPISNHLYFYWYRQILGQKVEFLVSFYNNEISEKSEIFDDQFSVERPDGSNFTLKIRSTKLEDSAMYFCASSEEVGLDEQFFGPGTRLTVL.

By sample fraction, this clone is medium-sized. This chain connects TRBV2 to TRBJ2-1; D may be TRBD1 or TRBD2 (5 bases each). The V end was cut by 8 bases, the J end by 6 bases, with 5 bases between. This CDR3 is built from 10 residues. The germline gives CDR1 SNHLY, CDR2 FYNNEI. This chain's CDR3 is CASGGNEQFF. CDR3 nucleotide sequence: TGTGCCAGCGGGGGCAATGAGCAGTTCTTC.

This clone was detected only a few times. The CDR3 here is CATSWGENTEAFF. Here the CDR3 DNA reads TGTGCCACCAGCTGGGGGGAGAACACTGAAGCTTTCTTT. The chain couples TRBV24-1 to TRBJ1-1; TRBD1 is a possible D gene (5 bases). CDR3 length: 13 residues. The germline gives CDR1 KGHDR, CDR2 SFDVKD. Deletions cut 7 bases from V and 1 base from J, with 9 bases between.

The gene calls are TRBV18 and TRBJ2-1; 8 bases align to TRBD1. CDR1 and CDR2 (germline): KGHSH, LQKENI. The V and J ends lost 5 bases and 7 bases, in that order; junction bases with no gene match: 4. CDR3 length: 13 residues. CDR3 protein: CASSMTGDNEQFF. The CDR3 DNA is TGTGCCAGCTCAATGACAGGGGATAATGAGCAGTTCTTC.

The rearrangement links TRBV9 to TRBJ2-3; no firm D call. V shed 0 bases and J shed 6 bases, with 8 bases lying between them. The CDR3 covers 13 residues. Per germline, CDR1 SGDLS and CDR2 YYNGEE. For the CDR3, the DNA is TGTGCCAGCAGCGTAGCGGCTGGGGATACGCAGTATTTT. This sequence encodes CASSVAAGDTQYF.

The chain couples TRBV5-6 to TRBJ2-2; 8 bases match TRBD2. This CDR3 region has 13 residues. The J segment lost 6 bases and the V segment lost 4 bases, leaving 2 bases of the junction unmatched. CDR1 and CDR2 (germline): SGHDT, YYEEEE. The CDR3 DNA reads as TGTGCCAGCAGCCGGACTAGCCCCGGGGAGCTGTTTTTT. It translates to CASSRTSPGELFF.

The chain couples TRBV28 to TRBJ1-1; D remains unclear. The CDR3 contains 15 residues. V was pared by 5 bases and J by 2 bases, with 15 bases between. CDR1 is MDHEN, CDR2 SYDVKM, per germline. CDR3 coding DNA: TGTGCCAGCAGTACCACCGCCCCGGGAAACACTGAAGCTTTCTTT. Protein product: CASSTTAPGNTEAFF.

The CDR3 spells CASSLVGTKNIQYF. CDR3 in DNA: TGCGCCAGCAGCTTGGTAGGGACCAAAAACATTCAGTACTTC. The rearrangement uses TRBV5-1 and TRBJ2-4, with D uncertain. Germline V gene data show CDR1 as SGHRS and CDR2 as YFSETQ. V shed 0 bases and J shed 2 bases, with 6 bases lying between them. This CDR3 comprises 14 residues.

Concerning this clone itself: At one of its ends the junction is not consistent with the germline gene, which may arise from a read error. The rearrangement links TRBV18 to TRBJ2-4; 9 bases line up with TRBD2. Germline lookup yields CDR1 KGHSH and CDR2 LQKENI. The CDR3 loop spans 15 amino acids. This chain's CDR3 is CTSSLNSGSGGIQYF. In nucleotides, the CDR3 is TGTACCAGCTCACTTAATAGCGGGAGCGGCGGCATTCAGTACTTC.

This rearrangement joins TRBV11-3 to TRBJ2-3; D is perhaps TRBD1 or TRBD2 (6 bases each). V was trimmed by 3 bases and J by 2 bases, leaving 12 bases between them. The CDR3 is 15 amino acids. Germline V gene lookup returns CDR1 SGHNT and CDR2 YENEEA. CDR3 amino acids: CASSLRRGHTDTQYF. The CDR3 region has the DNA TGTGCCAGCAGCTTGAGGAGGGGACACACAGATACGCAGTATTTT.

The rearrangement uses TRBV10-3 and TRBJ1-1, with D unclear. CDR1 and CDR2 (germline): ENHRY, SYGVKD. The CDR3 has 15 amino acids. The V end lost 2 bases, the J end lost 1 base, and 11 bases lay between the germline ends. The CDR3 is CAISELEGTNTEAFF. DNA for the CDR3: TGTGCCATCAGTGAGCTCGAGGGCACGAACACTGAAGCTTTCTTT.

CDR3 amino acids: CASSPAFVRDSSYEQYF. Written as DNA, the CDR3 is TGTGCCAGTAGTCCCGCCTTTGTCCGGGACTCATCCTACGAGCAGTACTTC. The chain recombines TRBV19 with TRBJ2-7; tentative D call: TRBD2 (6 bases). This CDR3 is 17 amino acids long. With 5 bases removed from V and 1 base from J, the gap between germline ends came to 21 bases. Germline lookup yields CDR1 LNHDA and CDR2 SQIVND (reference sequence). Variable domain in full (rest from reference TRBV19 and TRBJ2-7): DGGITQSPKYLFRKEGQNVTLSCEQNLNHDAMYWYRQDPGQGLRLIYYSQIVNDFQKGDIAEGYSVSREKKESFPLTVTSAQKNPTAFYLCASSPAFVRDSSYEQYFGPGTRLTVT.

The V gene is TRBV30, the J gene TRBJ2-3; tentatively, D is TRBD2 (6 bases). The germline V gene encodes CDR1 GTSNPN and CDR2 SVGIG (reference sequence). This CDR3 comprises 15 residues. V was cut by 0 bases and J by 2 bases, with 12 bases left in between. The CDR3 region is CAWSVRGTLTDTQYF. CDR3 DNA sequence: TGTGCCTGGAGTGTACGGGGGACCCTCACAGATACGCAGTATTTT.

The V and J genes are TRBV5-5 and TRBJ2-1; a weak D match, TRBD1 (5 bases). Trimming left V 4 bases short and J 2 bases short, with 13 bases between. Germline lookup yields CDR1 SGHKS and CDR2 YYEKEE (reference sequence). The CDR3 covers 15 residues. CDR3 residues: CASSNGAATYNEQFF. DNA of the CDR3: TGTGCCAGCAGCAATGGGGCAGCAACCTACAATGAGCAGTTCTTC.

V and J are TRBV10-3 and TRBJ2-1; 10 nucleotides align to TRBD1. Germline CDR1 ENHRY, CDR2 SYGVKD. Trimming removed 7 bases from V and 15 bases from J; junction bases left unmatched: 12. This CDR3 has 13 amino acids. CDR3 in amino acids: CAINQDRGALMFF. The DNA of the CDR3 is TGTGCCATCAACCAGGACAGGGGGGCCTTAATGTTCTTC.

This chain links TRBV7-2 with TRBJ2-7, with 7 bases that match TRBD2. This CDR3 is built from 17 residues. Per the germline V gene, CDR1 is SGHTA and CDR2 is FQGNSA. Trimming removed 1 base from V and 6 bases from J; junction bases left unmatched: 15. CDR3 DNA sequence: TGTGCCAGCAGCTTAGGGCCTGCGGCTAGCGGTGCCTTCGAGCAGTACTTC. Encoded protein: CASSLGPAASGAFEQYF.

The chain uses TRBV28 and TRBJ1-2; tentative D call: TRBD1 (5 bases). The germline CDR1 and CDR2 sequences are MDHEN and SYDVKM. The CDR3 contains 12 residues. V lost 6 bases to trimming and J lost 8 bases, with 13 bases between them. In nucleotides, the CDR3 is TGTGCCAGCAGCCTCGCGGGACTCGGCTACACCTTC. Amino acids: CASSLAGLGYTF.

This chain uses TRBV10-2 with TRBJ1-3; D is uncertain. There are 13 residues in the CDR3. The V and J ends lost 8 bases and 0 bases respectively, with 8 bases between them. Germline values: CDR1 WSHSY, CDR2 SAAADI. CDR3: CASGWDSGNTIYF. As DNA, the CDR3 is TGCGCCAGCGGATGGGACTCTGGAAACACCATATATTTT.